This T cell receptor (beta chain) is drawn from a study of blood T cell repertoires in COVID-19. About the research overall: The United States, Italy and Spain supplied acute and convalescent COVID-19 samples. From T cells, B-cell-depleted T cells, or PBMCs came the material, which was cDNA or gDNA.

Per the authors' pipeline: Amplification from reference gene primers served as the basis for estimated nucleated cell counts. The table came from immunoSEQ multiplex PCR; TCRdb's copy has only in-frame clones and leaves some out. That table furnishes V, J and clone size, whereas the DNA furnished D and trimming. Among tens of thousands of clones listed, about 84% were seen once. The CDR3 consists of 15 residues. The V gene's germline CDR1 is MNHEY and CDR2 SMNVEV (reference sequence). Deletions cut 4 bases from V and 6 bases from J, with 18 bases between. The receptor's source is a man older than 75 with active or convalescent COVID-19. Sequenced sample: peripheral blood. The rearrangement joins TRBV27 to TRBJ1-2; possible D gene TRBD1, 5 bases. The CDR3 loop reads CASSSYPPREDGYTF. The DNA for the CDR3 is TGTGCCAGCAGTTCCTACCCCCCCAGGGAGGATGGCTACACCTTC.